Given below is one T cell receptor beta chain in context. CDR3 length equals 15 residues. Trimming cost V 8 bases and J 0 bases, with 11 bases left between them. Germline lookup yields CDR1 MDHEN and CDR2 SYDVKM. The sample comes from a study of T cells after somatic rescue of genetic block. Clones were read by immunoSEQ multiplex PCR, and TCRdb kept only the in-frame ones, dropping some. Of approximately 12,000 clones in the sample, 60% to 75% were seen once. The specimen sequenced was peripheral blood mononuclear cells (PBMCs). The receptor comes from a boy aged 10-17 years. The J gene is TRBJ2-6, the V gene TRBV28, with D unclear. CDR3 amino acids: CASSVGSSGANVLTF. The DNA of the CDR3 is TGTGCCAGCTCCGTGGGGTCCTCTGGGGCCAACGTCCTGACTTTC.